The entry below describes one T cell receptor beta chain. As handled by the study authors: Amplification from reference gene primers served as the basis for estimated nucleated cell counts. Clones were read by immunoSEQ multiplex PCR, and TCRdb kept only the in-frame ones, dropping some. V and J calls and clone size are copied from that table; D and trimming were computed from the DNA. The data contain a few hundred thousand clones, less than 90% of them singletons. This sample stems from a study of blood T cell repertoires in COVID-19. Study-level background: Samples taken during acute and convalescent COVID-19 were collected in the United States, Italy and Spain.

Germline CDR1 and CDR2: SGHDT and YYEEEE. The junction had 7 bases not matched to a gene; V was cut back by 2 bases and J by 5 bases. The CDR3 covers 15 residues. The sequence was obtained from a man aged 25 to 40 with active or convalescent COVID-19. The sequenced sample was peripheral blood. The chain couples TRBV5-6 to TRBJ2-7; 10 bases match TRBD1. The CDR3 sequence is CASSFPGQGLDEQYF. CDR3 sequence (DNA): TGTGCCAGCAGCTTCCCGGGACAGGGGTTGGACGAGCAGTACTTC. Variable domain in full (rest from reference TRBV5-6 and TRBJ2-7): DAGVTQSPTHLIKTRGQQVTLRCSPKSGHDTVSWYQQALGQGPQFIFQYYEEEERQRGNFPDRFSGHQFPNYSSELNVNALLLGDSALYLCASSFPGQGLDEQYFGPGTRLTVT.